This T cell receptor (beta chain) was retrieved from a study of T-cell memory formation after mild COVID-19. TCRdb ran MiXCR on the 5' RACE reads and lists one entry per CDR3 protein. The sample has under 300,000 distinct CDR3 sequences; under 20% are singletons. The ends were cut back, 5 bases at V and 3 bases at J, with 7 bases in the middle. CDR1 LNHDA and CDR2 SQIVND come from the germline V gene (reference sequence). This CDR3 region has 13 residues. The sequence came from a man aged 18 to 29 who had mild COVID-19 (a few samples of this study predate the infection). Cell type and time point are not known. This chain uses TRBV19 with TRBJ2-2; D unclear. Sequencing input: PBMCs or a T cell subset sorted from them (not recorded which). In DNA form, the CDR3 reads TGTGCCAGTAGTGGGCATCACACCGGGGAGCTGTTTTTT. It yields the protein CASSGHHTGELFF.